This TCR beta chain was identified during a study of blood T cell repertoires in COVID-19. The overall study: Samples of COVID-19 (acute and convalescent) were obtained from the United States, Italy and Spain. Sample material is recorded as cDNA or gDNA derived from T cells, B-cell-depleted T cells, or PBMCs.

The Seattle site enrolled patients during active infection and followed them longitudinally. V was cut by 3 bases and J by 0 bases, with 18 bases left in between. CDR3 length: 17 amino acids. From germline, CDR1 is MDHEN and CDR2 SYDVKM. Measured with immunoSEQ multiplex PCR; TCRdb has only the in-frame clones, and not every one. Altogether some 370,000 clones are present, about 89% being singletons, with the ten largest covering more than 9%. This receptor was taken from a woman aged 25-40 years with COVID-19, enrolled during active disease. Sample: peripheral blood. The V gene is TRBV28, the J gene TRBJ2-7; D possibly corresponds to TRBD2 (7 bases). CDR3 residues: CASSLRSGGDISYEQYF. The DNA for the CDR3 is TGTGCCAGCAGTTTGAGGTCTGGGGGGGACATCTCCTACGAGCAGTACTTC.